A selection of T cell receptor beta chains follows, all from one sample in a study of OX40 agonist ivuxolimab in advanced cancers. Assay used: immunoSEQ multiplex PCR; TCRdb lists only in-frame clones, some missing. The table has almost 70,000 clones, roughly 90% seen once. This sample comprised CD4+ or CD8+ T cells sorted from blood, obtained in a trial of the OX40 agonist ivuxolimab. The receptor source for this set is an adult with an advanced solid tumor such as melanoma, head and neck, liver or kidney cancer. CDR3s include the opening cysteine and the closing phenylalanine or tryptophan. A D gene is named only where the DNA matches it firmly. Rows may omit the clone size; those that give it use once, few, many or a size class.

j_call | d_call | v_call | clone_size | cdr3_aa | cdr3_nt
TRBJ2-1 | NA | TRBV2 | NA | CASSGDYNEQFF | TGTGCCAGCAGTGGGGACTACAATGAGCAGTTCTTC
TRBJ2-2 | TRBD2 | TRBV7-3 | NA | CASSLTGTSLAGELFF | TGTGCCAGCAGCTTAACCGGGACTAGTCTGGCCGGGGAGCTGTTTTTT
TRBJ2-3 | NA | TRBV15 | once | CATSRAPRGSRDTQYF | TGTGCCACCAGCAGAGCTCCGAGGGGTTCGCGAGATACGCAGTATTTT
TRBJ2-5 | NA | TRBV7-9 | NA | CASSVFSDPQETQYF | TGTGCCAGCAGCGTGTTCAGCGACCCCCAAGAGACCCAGTACTTC
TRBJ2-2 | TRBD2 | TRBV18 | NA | CASSPLAGANTGELFF | TGTGCCAGCTCACCACTAGCGGGAGCCAACACCGGGGAGCTGTTTTTT
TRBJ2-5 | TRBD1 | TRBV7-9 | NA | CASSLRAGTGDETQYF | TGTGCCAGCAGCTTAAGGGCCGGGACAGGGGACGAGACCCAGTACTTC
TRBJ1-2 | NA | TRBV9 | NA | CASSVVVQGHRKHGYTF | TGTGCCAGCAGCGTAGTGGTGCAGGGCCACAGAAAACATGGCTACACCTTC
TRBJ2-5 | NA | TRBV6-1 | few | CASRTGGRETQYF | TGTGCCAGCAGGACGGGGGGCCGGGAGACCCAGTACTTC
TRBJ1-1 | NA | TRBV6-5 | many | CASSWGRGNIAFF | TGTGCCAGCAGTTGGGGGAGAGGGAATATAGCTTTCTTT
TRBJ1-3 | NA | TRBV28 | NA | CASSLLRPPKGNTIYF | TGTGCCAGCAGTTTACTTCGACCACCTAAGGGAAACACCATATATTTT
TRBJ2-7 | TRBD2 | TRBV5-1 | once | CASSPWLAGGPAEQYF | TGCGCCAGCAGCCCTTGGCTAGCGGGAGGGCCCGCAGAGCAGTACTTC
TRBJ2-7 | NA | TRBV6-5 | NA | CASSLETGREQYF | TGTGCCAGCAGTTTAGAGACAGGGAGGGAGCAGTACTTC
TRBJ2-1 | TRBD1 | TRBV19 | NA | CASSNGQGFGYNEQFF | TGTGCCAGTAGTAACGGACAGGGGTTCGGCTACAATGAGCAGTTCTTC
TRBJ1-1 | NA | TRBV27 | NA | CASSFRQQGTEAFF | TGTGCCAGCAGTTTTAGGCAGCAGGGGACTGAAGCTTTCTTT
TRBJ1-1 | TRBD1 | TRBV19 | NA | CASRHRQGVEAEAFF | TGTGCCAGTAGGCACAGACAGGGTGTGGAAGCTGAAGCTTTCTTT
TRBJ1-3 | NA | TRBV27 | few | CASIEGVPGPLNTIYF | TGTGCCAGCATTGAGGGGGTCCCCGGTCCTTTAAACACCATATATTTT
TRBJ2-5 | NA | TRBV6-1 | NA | CASSERGRETQYF | TGTGCCAGCAGTGAAAGAGGGAGAGAGACCCAGTACTTC
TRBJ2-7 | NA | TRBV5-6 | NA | CASRPAKRDNRRSSYEQYF | TGTGCCAGCAGACCGGCCAAAAGGGACAACCGAAGGAGCTCCTACGAGCAGTACTTC
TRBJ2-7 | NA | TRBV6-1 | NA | CASSDSRQNPYEQYF | TGTGCCAGCAGTGACTCCCGCCAAAACCCCTACGAGCAGTACTTC
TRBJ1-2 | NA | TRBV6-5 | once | CASSYGPRQVHYGYTF | TGTGCCAGCAGTTACGGACCCAGACAGGTTCACTATGGCTACACCTTC
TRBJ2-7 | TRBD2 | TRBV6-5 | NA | CASSYGSGLASYEQYF | TGTGCCAGCAGTTACGGTTCCGGACTAGCTTCCTACGAGCAGTACTTC
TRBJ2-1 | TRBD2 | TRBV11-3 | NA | CASSLGGSGDYNEQFF | TGTGCCAGCAGCTTAGGAGGTAGCGGGGACTACAATGAGCAGTTCTTC
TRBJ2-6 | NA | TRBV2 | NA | CASREPGANVLTF | TGTGCCAGCCGGGAACCTGGGGCCAACGTCCTGACTTTC
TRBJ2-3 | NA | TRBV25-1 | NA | CASSESRSTDTQYF | TGTGCCAGCAGTGAATCCCGCAGCACAGATACGCAGTATTTT
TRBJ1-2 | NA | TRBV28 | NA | CASSLREGGYTF | TGTGCCAGCAGTTTACGGGAAGGTGGCTACACCTTC
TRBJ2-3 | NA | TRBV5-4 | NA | CASRSQRVGDTDTQYF | TGTGCCAGCAGGTCCCAGCGGGTAGGGGACACAGATACGCAGTATTTT
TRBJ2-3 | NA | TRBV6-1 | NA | CASLLNLQTDTQYF | TGTGCCAGCCTTCTAAACTTACAAACAGATACGCAGTATTTT
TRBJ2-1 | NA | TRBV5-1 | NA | CASSVDTSSYNEQFF | TGCGCCAGCAGCGTTGACACGAGCTCCTACAATGAGCAGTTCTTC
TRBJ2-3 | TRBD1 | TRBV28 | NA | CASSLPTGSTDTQYF | TGTGCCAGCAGTCTACCGACAGGGAGCACAGATACGCAGTATTTT
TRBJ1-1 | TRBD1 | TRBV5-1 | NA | CASSRQGADNTEAFF | TGCGCCAGCAGCAGACAGGGGGCTGATAACACTGAAGCTTTCTTT
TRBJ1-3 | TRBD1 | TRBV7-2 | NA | CASSADRGVGNTIYF | TGTGCCAGCAGCGCCGACAGGGGGGTTGGAAACACCATATATTTT
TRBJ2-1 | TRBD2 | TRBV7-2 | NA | CASSLGLAGGENEQFF | TGTGCCAGCAGCTTAGGACTAGCGGGAGGGGAGAATGAGCAGTTCTTC
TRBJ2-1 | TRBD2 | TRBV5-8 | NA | CASSQGPSGRVANEQFF | TGTGCCAGCAGCCAGGGGCCTAGCGGGAGGGTTGCAAATGAGCAGTTCTTC
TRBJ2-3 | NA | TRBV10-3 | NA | CAISERADTQYF | TGTGCCATCAGTGAACGAGCAGATACGCAGTATTTT
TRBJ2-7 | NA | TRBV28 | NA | CASSSSGAGKSYEQYF | TGTGCCAGCAGTAGCTCTGGGGCTGGAAAGTCCTACGAGCAGTACTTC
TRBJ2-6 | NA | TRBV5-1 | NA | CASSPSRTVSGANVLTF | TGCGCCAGCAGCCCTAGTAGGACAGTCTCTGGGGCCAACGTCCTGACTTTC
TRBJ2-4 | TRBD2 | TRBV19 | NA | CASSMVAGEAKNIQYF | TGTGCCAGCAGTATGGTAGCGGGAGAAGCCAAAAACATTCAGTACTTC
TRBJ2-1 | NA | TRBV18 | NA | CASSPNGASYNEQFF | TGTGCCAGCTCACCGAACGGGGCTTCCTACAATGAGCAGTTCTTC
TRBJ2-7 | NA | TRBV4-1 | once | CASSQAGTKRGYEQYF | TGCGCCAGCAGCCAAGCCGGGACGAAAAGGGGATACGAGCAGTACTTC
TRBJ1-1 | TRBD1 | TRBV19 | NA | CASSMGQGDTEAFF | TGTGCCAGTAGTATGGGACAGGGGGACACTGAAGCTTTCTTT
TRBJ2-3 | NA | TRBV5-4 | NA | CASSPTVGTDTQYF | TGTGCCAGCAGCCCCACGGTGGGCACAGATACGCAGTATTTT
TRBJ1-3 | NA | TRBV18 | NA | CASSPKTVGNTIYF | TGTGCCAGCTCACCTAAGACGGTTGGAAACACCATATATTTT
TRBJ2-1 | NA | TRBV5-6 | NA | CASTLDGEQFF | TGTGCCAGCACCCTTGACGGAGAGCAGTTCTTC
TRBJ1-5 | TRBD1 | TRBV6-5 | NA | CASSKTGREQPQHF | TGTGCCAGCAGTAAGACAGGGAGAGAACAGCCCCAGCATTTT
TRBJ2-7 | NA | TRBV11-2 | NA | CASSWGGQAFLSEQYF | TGTGCCAGCAGCTGGGGCGGGCAGGCGTTTTTGTCCGAGCAGTACTTC
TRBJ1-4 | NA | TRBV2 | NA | CASLVGALNEKLFF | TGTGCCAGCCTCGTGGGCGCCCTCAATGAAAAACTGTTTTTT
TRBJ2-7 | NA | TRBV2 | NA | CASSERETRTSEQYF | TGTGCCAGCAGTGAACGCGAGACACGAACCTCCGAGCAGTACTTC
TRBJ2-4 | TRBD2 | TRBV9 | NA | CASNTSGRGNIQYF | TGTGCCAGCAACACTAGCGGGAGGGGGAACATTCAGTACTTC
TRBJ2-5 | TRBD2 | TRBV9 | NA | CASSAQPLAGGRETQYF | TGTGCCAGCAGCGCCCAGCCGCTAGCGGGAGGACGGGAGACCCAGTACTTC
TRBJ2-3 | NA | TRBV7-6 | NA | CASSLSRFDTQYF | TGTGCCAGCAGCTTATCCAGGTTTGATACGCAGTATTTT
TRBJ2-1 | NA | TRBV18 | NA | CASSASYNEQFF | TGTGCCAGCTCAGCCTCCTACAATGAGCAGTTCTTC
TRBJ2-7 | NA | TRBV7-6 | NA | CASSSETGSNEQYF | TGTGCCAGCAGCTCAGAGACAGGTAGTAACGAGCAGTACTTC
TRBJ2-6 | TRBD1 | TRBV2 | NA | CASSDLGDRAFSGANVLTF | TGTGCCAGCAGTGACCTGGGGGACAGGGCCTTCTCTGGGGCCAACGTCCTGACTTTC
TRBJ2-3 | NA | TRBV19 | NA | CASSIDATTDTQYF | TGTGCCAGTAGTATAGATGCAACGACAGATACGCAGTATTTT
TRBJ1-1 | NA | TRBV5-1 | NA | CASSLARGNTEAFF | TGCGCCAGCAGCTTGGCCAGGGGAAACACTGAAGCTTTCTTT
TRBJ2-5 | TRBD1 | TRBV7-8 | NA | CASSLASGQGETQYF | TGTGCCAGCAGCTTAGCATCGGGACAGGGGGAGACCCAGTACTTC